This TCR beta chain was obtained from a study of T cell changes during pregnancy in multiple sclerosis (dated by TCRdb to the late 2010s). Study-wide context: The study examined how the T cell repertoire changed over the course of pregnancy in women with multiple sclerosis.

On this clone itself: There is no known antigen for this receptor. No base quality values were provided; no much bigger clone lies one nucleotide off.

The library relied on the immunoSEQ multiplex PCR assay. The table comes from immuneACCESS by way of TCRdb, which keeps in-frame sequences with V and J called. Part of the clones is missing from these tables; in studies checked, under half for an unresolved V gene and the rest for unknown reasons. This sample comprises tens of thousands of clones, under 95% of them detected only once. The ten largest account for approximately 1.4% of the sample. The germline V gene encodes CDR1 MRHNA and CDR2 SNTAGT. From the cysteine through the phenylalanine, the CDR3 covers 15 amino acids. Only CDR3 DNA remains: 45 bases, in frame from the first base. The junction carries 14 bases between V and J, which are trimmed by 4 bases and 1 base respectively.

The sequencing input was PBMCs (not recorded whether the cells were cultured). The TCR comes from a female donor with multiple sclerosis, enrolled in a pregnancy study. The receptor chain draws on TRBV6-4 and TRBJ2-7, with no confidently assigned D gene. CDR3 region: CASSASGGSSYEQYF. The DNA is TGTGCCAGCAGTGCTAGTGGCGGAAGTTCCTACGAGCAGTACTTC.